This T cell receptor (beta chain) was captured by sequencing in a study of human T cells and chemical hapten exposure. Whole-study results and caveats: While controls formed fewer of them, expanded TCRs formed significantly more large CDR3 similarity clusters. Healthy people's immune response may differ from that of the donors, who had alopecia.

Per the original methods: Sequenced samples showed a median of around 96,000 TCRs each, with counts running from around 24,000 to 710,000. Each CDR3 protein gets one entry after TCRdb re-called the RACE reads with MiXCR. In this record, the V and J calls reflect TCRdb's handling and not the investigators' own analysis. The table records some 170,000 distinct CDR3 sequences, around 22% of them present only once. This clonotype showed up just a few times. Its target is not known. The time point was: patch test 1, 2 weeks after DPC sensitization. Documented treatment: therapeutic diphenylcyclopropenone sensitization with weekly scalp DPC. Source: whole blood, taken in connection with sensitization to the hapten diphenylcyclopropenone (DPC). This clonotype was sampled from a woman aged 45-65 years with alopecia areata. Some clones in this sample may be carry-over from other donors' samples.

The CDR3 sequence: CASSALAGRHTQYF. For the CDR3, the DNA is TGTGCCAGCAGTGCTCTAGCGGGACGACATACGCAGTATTTT. The chain carries TRBV2 and TRBJ2-3; 9 bases line up with TRBD2. The CDR3 has 14 residues. Germline V gene lookup returns CDR1 SNHLY and CDR2 FYNNEI. The V and J ends lost 4 bases and 7 bases, in that order; junction bases with no gene match: 6.